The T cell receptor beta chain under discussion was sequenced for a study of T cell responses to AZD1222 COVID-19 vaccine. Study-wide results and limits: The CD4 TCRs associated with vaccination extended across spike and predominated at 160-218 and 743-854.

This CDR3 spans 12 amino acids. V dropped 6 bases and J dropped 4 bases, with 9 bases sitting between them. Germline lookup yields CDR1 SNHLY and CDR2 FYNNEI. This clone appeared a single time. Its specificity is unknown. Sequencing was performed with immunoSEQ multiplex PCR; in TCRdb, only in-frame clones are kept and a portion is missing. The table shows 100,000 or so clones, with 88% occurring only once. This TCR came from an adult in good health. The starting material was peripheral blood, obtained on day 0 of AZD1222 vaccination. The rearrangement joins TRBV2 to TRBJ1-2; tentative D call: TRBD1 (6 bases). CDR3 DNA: TGTGCCAGCAGACAGGGCAGCTATGGCTACACCTTC. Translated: CASRQGSYGYTF.